Given below is one TCR beta chain in context. Vbeta (60) and Jbeta (13) primers were used in the PCR. The protocol was immunoSEQ multiplex PCR, while the TCRdb copy is restricted to in-frame clones and leaves out a portion. Recorded for this sample: about 58,000 clones. V dropped 3 bases and J dropped 6; count of bases not matched to a gene: 1. Germline V lookup: CDR1 SGHRS, CDR2 YFSETQ. The CDR3 covers 14 residues. The data belong to a study of cytomegalovirus exposure and HLA in healthy donors. Sample: PBMCs. The chain joins TRBV5-1 to TRBJ1-6, with 9 bases identical to TRBD1. The TCR originated in a woman aged 18-29 years in good health and CMV-seronegative. CDR3 DNA sequence: TGCGCCAGCAGCTGGACAGGGGTTAATTCACCCCTCCACTTT. Translating it yields CASSWTGVNSPLHF.